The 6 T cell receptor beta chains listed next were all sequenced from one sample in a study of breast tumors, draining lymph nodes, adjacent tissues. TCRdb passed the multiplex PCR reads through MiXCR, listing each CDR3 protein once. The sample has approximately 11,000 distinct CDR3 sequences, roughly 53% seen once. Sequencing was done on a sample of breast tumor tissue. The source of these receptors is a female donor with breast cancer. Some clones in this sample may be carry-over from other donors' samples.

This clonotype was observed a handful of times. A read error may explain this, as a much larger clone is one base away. In DNA form, the CDR3 reads TGCAGTGCTAGAGACCCCTCAGCGGGCCCCTACAATGAGCAGTTCTTC. Amino acid sequence: CSARDPSAGPYNEQFF. V and J are TRBV20-1 and TRBJ2-1; tentatively, D is TRBD2 (6 bases). Germline V CDR1 and CDR2: DFQATT, SNEGSKA (reference sequence). Deletions cut 0 bases from V and 2 bases from J, with 14 bases between. This CDR3 spans 16 amino acids.

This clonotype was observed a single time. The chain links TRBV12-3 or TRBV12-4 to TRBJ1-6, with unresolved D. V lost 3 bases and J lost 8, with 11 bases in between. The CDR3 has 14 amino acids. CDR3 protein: CASSFKGIYSPLHF. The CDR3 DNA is TGTGCCAGCAGTTTTAAGGGAATTTATTCACCCCTCCACTTT.

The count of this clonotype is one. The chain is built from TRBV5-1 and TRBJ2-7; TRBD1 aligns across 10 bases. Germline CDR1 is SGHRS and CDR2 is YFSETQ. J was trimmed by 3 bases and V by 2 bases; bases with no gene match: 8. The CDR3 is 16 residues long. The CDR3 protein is CASSLLGTGVNYEQYV. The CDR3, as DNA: TGCGCCAGCAGCTTACTCGGGACAGGGGTAAACTACGAGCAGTACGTC.

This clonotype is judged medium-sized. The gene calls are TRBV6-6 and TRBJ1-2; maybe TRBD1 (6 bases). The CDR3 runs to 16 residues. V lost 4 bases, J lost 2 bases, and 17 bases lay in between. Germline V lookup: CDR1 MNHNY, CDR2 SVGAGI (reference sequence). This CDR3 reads CASSSLGQRDNYGYTF. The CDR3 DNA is TGTGCCAGCAGTTCCTTAGGACAGAGAGACAACTATGGCTACACCTTC.

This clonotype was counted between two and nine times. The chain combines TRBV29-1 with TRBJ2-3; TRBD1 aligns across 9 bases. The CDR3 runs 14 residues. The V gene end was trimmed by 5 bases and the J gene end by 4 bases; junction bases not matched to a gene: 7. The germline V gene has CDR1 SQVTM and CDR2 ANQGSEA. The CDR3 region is CSVSRTGVSDTQYF. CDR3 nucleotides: TGCAGCGTTTCTAGGACAGGGGTCTCAGATACGCAGTATTTT.

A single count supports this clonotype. The CDR3 DNA sequence: TGCAGTGCTGTCACCGGGACACGGAGCTCCTACAATGAGCAGTTCTTC. It is translated as CSAVTGTRSSYNEQFF. The chain is built from TRBV20-1 and TRBJ2-1; D possibly corresponds to TRBD1 (6 bases). From germline, CDR1 is DFQATT and CDR2 SNEGSKA (reference sequence). The CDR3 totals 16 residues. Deletions cut 5 bases from V and 0 bases from J, with 17 bases between.